This T cell receptor (beta chain) was sequenced during a study of blood T cells in healthy people across ages. Combining a sample-barcoded 5' primer with a J-beta primer mix, a second PCR ran for 7 to 11 cycles. Per sample, CDR3-containing paired-end reads numbered at least 2.5 million. Via MiXCR, TCRdb re-called the 5' RACE reads, giving one row per CDR3 protein. Of roughly 2 million distinct CDR3 sequences listed, around 48% were seen once; the top ten hold approximately 2.1%. There are 16 residues in the CDR3. Trimming removed 3 bases from V and 5 bases from J; junction bases left unmatched: 4. Looked up from germline, CDR1 is SGHAT and CDR2 is FQNNGV. Findings and caveats of the study: Long-lived donors carried more naive CD4+ cells and greater diversity than aged donors.

In regard to this clonotype: No antigen is known for it.

Sequencing was carried out using blood. The chain combines TRBV11-2 with TRBJ2-3; 14 bases agree with TRBD2. The sequence was obtained from a woman aged 40 to 55 in good health. The CDR3 loop is CASSFRLAGGQDTQYF. The CDR3 DNA follows: TGTGCCAGCAGCTTCCGACTAGCGGGGGGGCAAGATACGCAGTATTTT.